This T cell receptor beta chain was obtained from a study of T-cell memory formation after mild COVID-19. Study details: For the most part, TCR clusters were specific to one donor.

TCRdb re-called the 5' RACE reads with MiXCR, one entry per CDR3 protein. Counted here are more than 400,000 distinct CDR3 sequences, 18% occurring once; the ten biggest clones make up roughly an eighth. Of note for this clonotype: The antigen is undetermined.

The CDR3 runs 19 residues. The V end lost 0 bases, the J end lost 0 bases, and 18 bases lay between the germline ends. Looked up from germline, CDR1 is SQVTM and CDR2 is ANQGSEA. The study's findings and limits: CD4+ clones that contracted lay mainly in CM and EM; CD8+ ones lay in EMRA. Cross-reactive memory appears to have joined, as suggested by some responding clones showing up in pre-infection memory. There was a balanced CD4/CD8 profile in clones contracting day 15 to 85, and later expanders leaned CD4+.

This clonotype originated in an adult woman who had mild COVID-19 (a few samples of this study predate the infection). Cell type and time point are not known. Sequences were obtained from PBMCs or a T cell subset sorted from them (not recorded which). The genes are TRBV29-1 and TRBJ2-6, with a possible D match to TRBD1 (6 bases). The CDR3 spells CSVEDHRAGALSGANVLTF. The CDR3 bases are TGCAGCGTTGAAGATCATCGGGCAGGGGCTCTCTCTGGGGCCAACGTCCTGACTTTC.